This is a list of T cell receptor beta chains from one sample in a study of T cell clones after liver transplantation. TCRdb keeps only in-frame clones here, not all; method: immunoSEQ multiplex PCR. The table lists 55,000 or so clones, about two thirds of them singletons. Sequenced material: CD4+ T cells from blood, taken before liver transplant. These receptor sequences come from a human donor who received a liver transplant. CDR3s include the opening cysteine and the closing phenylalanine or tryptophan. The D gene is left open where the match is weak. Not every row has a clone size; where given, it reads once, few, many or a size class.

13,many,NA,TRBV7-2,TRBJ1-1,TGTGCCAGCAGTCGGGGACAGAACACTGAAGCTTTCTTT,CASSRGQNTEAFF
13,NA,NA,TRBV5-6,TRBJ1-2,TGTGCCAGCAGCTTAGACAGTGGCTATGGCTACACCTTC,CASSLDSGYGYTF
15,NA,NA,TRBV30,TRBJ2-1,TGTGCCTGGACGCGGCGAAGACCTTCATACAATGAGCAGTTCTTC,CAWTRRRPSYNEQFF
15,NA,NA,TRBV28,TRBJ2-3,TGTGCCAGCAGTTTTGGGCAGGGTGGTACAGATACGCAGTATTTT,CASSFGQGGTDTQYF
16,NA,NA,TRBV7-8,TRBJ1-5,TGTGCCAGCAGCTTATACGGCAGAGGTAGCAATCAGCCCCAGCATTTT,CASSLYGRGSNQPQHF
15,NA,TRBD1,TRBV6-5,TRBJ1-1,TGTGCCAGCAGTTACTCTGACAGGGGGAACACTGAAGCTTTCTTT,CASSYSDRGNTEAFF
13,few,NA,TRBV30,TRBJ2-4,TGTGCCTGGAGTCCCGGGACATCAAACATTCAGTACTTC,CAWSPGTSNIQYF
16,NA,NA,TRBV2,TRBJ1-6,TGTGCCAGCAGTCCCAGGGGAAGCTCCTATAATTCACCCCTCCACTTT,CASSPRGSSYNSPLHF
14,NA,NA,TRBV11-3,TRBJ2-7,TGTGCCACAACTACGGCAGGGATTAACCACGAGCAGTACTTC,CATTTAGINHEQYF
16,few,NA,TRBV11-2,TRBJ1-1,TGTGCCAGTAAGCTGGATTCCGGGACACTGAACACTGAAGCTTTCTTT,CASKLDSGTLNTEAFF
14,NA,TRBD2,TRBV7-9,TRBJ2-6,TGTGCCAGCACCATAAGCGGGGGGGTCAACGTCCTGACTTTC,CASTISGGVNVLTF
17,NA,TRBD2,TRBV7-2,TRBJ2-3,TGTGCCAGCAGCTTAAGGGCTAGCGGGGGGGGCGGGGATACGCAGTATTTT,CASSLRASGGGGDTQYF
14,NA,NA,TRBV9,TRBJ1-4,TGTGCCAGCAGCGTAGGGTCCGGAGGAGAAAAACTGTTTTTT,CASSVGSGGEKLFF
15,NA,NA,TRBV19,TRBJ1-1,TGTGCCAGTAGTGCCGGCAGGGGATACGGCACTGAAGCTTTCTTT,CASSAGRGYGTEAFF
15,NA,NA,TRBV5-6,TRBJ1-2,TGTGCCAGCAGCTCCCGGACAGTAACCATCTATGGCTACACCTTC,CASSSRTVTIYGYTF
12,few,NA,TRBV7-8,TRBJ1-4,TGTGCCAGCAACCGCCAGGGTGAAAAACTGTTTTTT,CASNRQGEKLFF
17,NA,TRBD1,TRBV7-8,TRBJ1-6,TGTGCCAGCAGCCCGCGGACAGGGGGCTCCTATAATTCACCCCTCCACTTT,CASSPRTGGSYNSPLHF
14,once,TRBD1,TRBV28,TRBJ1-1,TGTGCCAGCACCACAGGGGAAATGAGGCCTGAAGCTTTCTTT,CASTTGEMRPEAFF
16,NA,TRBD2,TRBV7-9,TRBJ2-3,TGTGCCAGCAGCTTAGGAAGCGGGGGGCTCGCAGATACGCAGTATTTT,CASSLGSGGLADTQYF
15,NA,TRBD1,TRBV19,TRBJ1-5,TGTGCCACTCGACGGACAGGTCGGAGCAATCAGCCCCAGCATTTT,CATRRTGRSNQPQHF
14,NA,NA,TRBV11-2,TRBJ1-4,TGTGCCAGCAGCTTCGGTCAGGGGAAGGAAAAACTGTTTTTT,CASSFGQGKEKLFF
15,NA,NA,TRBV7-7,TRBJ1-2,TGTGCTAGCAGCTTGAGGCCGACCGTTTTCGGGGGCTACACCTTC,CASSLRPTVFGGYTF
16,NA,TRBD1,TRBV19,TRBJ2-2,TGTGCCAGTAGTATAAAATGGGACAGGTACACCGGGGAGCTGTTTTTT,CASSIKWDRYTGELFF
13,few,NA,TRBV7-6,TRBJ2-5,TGTGCCAGCAGCCTGGGGCAGCCGGGGGCCCAGTACTTC,CASSLGQPGAQYF
10,many,NA,TRBV30,TRBJ1-2,TGTGCCTGGAGGAAGGGGGGCTACACCTTC,CAWRKGGYTF
19,few,TRBD1,TRBV10-2,TRBJ2-4,TGCGCCAGCAGTGAGTGGACCGGGACAGGGGGCTTAGCCAAAAACATTCAGTACTTC,CASSEWTGTGGLAKNIQYF
16,NA,TRBD1,TRBV11-3,TRBJ2-2,TGTGCCAGCAGCCACGACAGGGGGCCGAACACCGGGGAGCTGTTTTTT,CASSHDRGPNTGELFF
15,NA,TRBD2,TRBV10-1,TRBJ2-3,TGCGCCAGCAGTGACCGGAGCGGGAATGTGGATACGCAGTATTTT,CASSDRSGNVDTQYF
13,few,NA,TRBV6-5,TRBJ1-3,TGTGCCAGCAGTGCCCACTCAGGGAACACCATATATTTT,CASSAHSGNTIYF
15,medium-sized,NA,TRBV11-2,TRBJ2-1,TGTGCCAGCAGCGTGATGGCAGGTTCCTACAATGAGCAGTTCTTC,CASSVMAGSYNEQFF
19,NA,TRBD1,TRBV19,TRBJ1-2,TGTGCCAGTAGTACAGCCGCCGGACAGGGAAGAGTGGGGGAATATGGCTACACCTTC,CASSTAAGQGRVGEYGYTF
14,NA,NA,TRBV15,TRBJ2-5,TGTGCCACCAGCAGAGGTAACAGAAAAGAGACCCAGTACTTC,CATSRGNRKETQYF
15,NA,NA,TRBV6-1,TRBJ1-2,TGTGCCAGCAGTGAGGGGCCATCTCAGAACTATGGCTACACCTTC,CASSEGPSQNYGYTF
16,NA,TRBD2,TRBV5-1,TRBJ2-3,TGCGCCAGCAGCTTGGGAGCCGGGGGGGCCGGAGATACGCAGTATTTT,CASSLGAGGAGDTQYF
17,few,TRBD1,TRBV2,TRBJ1-4,TGTGCCAGCAGTGATCCCTGGGGACAGGGAGGATCTGAAAAACTGTTTTTT,CASSDPWGQGGSEKLFF
16,NA,TRBD2,TRBV10-3,TRBJ2-2,TGTGCCATCAGTGGAAGTAGCGGGGTGAACACCGGGGAGCTGTTTTTT,CAISGSSGVNTGELFF
15,few,TRBD1,TRBV6-1,TRBJ1-6,TGTGCCAGCAGTACTGGACAGGGGAGGTATTCACCCCTCCACTTT,CASSTGQGRYSPLHF
15,NA,TRBD1,TRBV11-2,TRBJ2-5,TGTGCCAGCAGCTTAGGCCCGACAGGGGAAGAGACCCAGTACTTC,CASSLGPTGEETQYF
11,NA,NA,TRBV6-1,TRBJ2-7,TGTGCCAGCAGACTTTCCTACGAGCAGTACTTC,CASRLSYEQYF
12,NA,NA,TRBV30,TRBJ1-2,TGTGCCTGGAGTATGGACTACTATGGCTACACCTTC,CAWSMDYYGYTF
16,NA,TRBD1,TRBV6-6,TRBJ1-1,TGTGCCAGCAGCCCTCGGACAGGGATAATGAACACTGAAGCTTTCTTT,CASSPRTGIMNTEAFF
13,NA,NA,TRBV10-2,TRBJ2-7,TGCGCCAGCAGAGATCAGGGGGGCTACGAGCAGTACTTC,CASRDQGGYEQYF
12,NA,TRBD2,TRBV2,TRBJ2-7,TGTGCCAGCAGAGACATAGCGGGTGAGCAGTACTTC,CASRDIAGEQYF
15,NA,TRBD1,TRBV10-3,TRBJ2-2,TGTGCCATCAGGGTTGGACAGGGCGGTAACGGGGAGCTGTTTTTT,CAIRVGQGGNGELFF
15,NA,NA,TRBV5-4,TRBJ1-4,TGTGCCAGCAGCTTGCGCCAGGGCTCTAATGAAAAACTGTTTTTT,CASSLRQGSNEKLFF